These T cell receptor beta chains were read from a single sample in a study of cytomegalovirus exposure and HLA in healthy donors. This table comes from immunoSEQ multiplex PCR, and its TCRdb copy is limited to in-frame clones, with some not included. The table includes 150,000 or so clones, over 60% detected once. The sequenced sample was PBMCs. These TCRs come from a girl aged 10-17 years in good health and CMV-seronegative. Each CDR3 is given with its conserved first and last residue. Fields, in order: J gene, clone size, V gene, D gene, CDR3 DNA, CDR3 protein. D genes are given only for firm matches. Not all rows give a size; the values are once, few, many and, for expanded clones, a class.

>TRBJ2-7|NA|TRBV13|TRBD1
TGTGCCAGCAGCCCCGGGACAGGGAAGACCTCCTACGAGCAGTACTTC
CASSPGTGKTSYEQYF
>TRBJ1-4|NA|TRBV2|NA
TGTGCCAGCAGTGAAGGTGCAGGGTTAGGCGAAAAACTGTTTTTT
CASSEGAGLGEKLFF
>TRBJ1-1|NA|TRBV19|NA
TGTGCCAGTAGTACCACAGGGAACACTGAAGCTTTCTTT
CASSTTGNTEAFF
>TRBJ2-1|NA|TRBV5-4|TRBD2
TGTGCCATCGGGGGGGCAGTGGATGAGCAGTTCTTC
CAIGGAVDEQFF
>TRBJ1-1|NA|TRBV19|NA
TGTGCCAGTAGTATACCCGGAAGCTTGGGGAGATCGAACACTGAAGCTTTCTTT
CASSIPGSLGRSNTEAFF
>TRBJ1-6|NA|TRBV5-1|NA
TGCGCCAGCAGCTTGGGGGTCGGAGGGTCACCCCTCCACTTT
CASSLGVGGSPLHF
>TRBJ2-7|NA|TRBV6-1|TRBD1
TGTGCCAGCAGTGAAAGGGGGCAGGGGGCGCGTTACGAGCAGTACTTC
CASSERGQGARYEQYF
>TRBJ2-3|NA|TRBV18|NA
TGTGCCAGCTCACCACCCTACACAGATACGCAGTATTTT
CASSPPYTDTQYF
>TRBJ2-7|NA|TRBV11-1|TRBD1
TGTGCCAGCAGCCCGGCCGGGACAGGGAGGTACGAGCAGTACTTC
CASSPAGTGRYEQYF
>TRBJ2-3|NA|TRBV5-1|NA
TGCGCCAGCAGCGGTTCCTCGGACAGCTCAGATACGCAGTATTTT
CASSGSSDSSDTQYF
>TRBJ1-3|NA|TRBV20-1|NA
TGCAGTGCTAGGGGAGGGGACACCATATATTTT
CSARGGDTIYF
>TRBJ1-2|NA|TRBV5-1|NA
TGCGCCAGCAGCTTGGACTTAGACAGCTATGGCTACACCTTC
CASSLDLDSYGYTF
>TRBJ1-1|many|TRBV6-6|NA
TGTGCCAGCAGTTACGGCACAGGATGGGCTTTCTTT
CASSYGTGWAFF
>TRBJ1-4|NA|TRBV5-5|NA
TGTGCCAGCAGCCTTAATGAAAAACTGTTTTTT
CASSLNEKLFF
>TRBJ1-1|NA|TRBV6-5|NA
TGTGCCAGCAGCTCCGGAGGGTTCAACGAAGAAGCTTTCTTT
CASSSGGFNEEAFF
>TRBJ2-3|NA|TRBV10-1|TRBD1
TGCGCCAGCAGCCGGGACAGCTCAGATACGCAGTATTTT
CASSRDSSDTQYF
>TRBJ2-1|few|TRBV10-1|NA
TGCGCCAGCGGCGTCGGGTACAATGAGCAGTTCTTC
CASGVGYNEQFF
>TRBJ2-5|few|TRBV5-1|TRBD2
TGCGCCAGCAGCTTGAGGAGCGGGGGACAAGAGACCCAGTACTTC
CASSLRSGGQETQYF
>TRBJ2-3|NA|TRBV2|NA
TGTGCCAGCCTTACCCGGACCCAAACGGGAACGCAGTATTTT
CASLTRTQTGTQYF
>TRBJ1-1|NA|TRBV7-9|TRBD1
TGTGCCAGCAGCCCTACTCGACAGGGGACAGTGAACACTGAAGCTTTCTTT
CASSPTRQGTVNTEAFF
>TRBJ1-1|NA|TRBV9|NA
TGTGCCAGCAGCGTAGTAACCACGGGGACTGAAGCTTTCTTT
CASSVVTTGTEAFF
>TRBJ2-3|NA|TRBV6-1|TRBD2
TGTGCCAGCATGGAACTAGCGGGGGCAGATACGCAGTATTTT
CASMELAGADTQYF
>TRBJ2-5|NA|TRBV7-6|NA
TGTGCCAGCAGCTTCTCCCCTATGGAGCAAGAGACCCAGTACTTC
CASSFSPMEQETQYF
>TRBJ2-5|NA|TRBV5-4|TRBD2
TGTGCCAGCAGCACCGGGACTAGCGGTGTGACCCAGTACTTC
CASSTGTSGVTQYF
>TRBJ1-1|few|TRBV19|TRBD1
TGTGCCAGTAGCCCCTTTGGGAGGTCCTCTCGGACAGGTGGAAAGGAAGCTTTCTTT
CASSPFGRSSRTGGKEAFF
>TRBJ2-2|NA|TRBV6-4|TRBD2
TGTGCCAGCAGTGACCTAGCGGGGGGGCGATGGAACACCGGGGAGCTGTTTTTT
CASSDLAGGRWNTGELFF
>TRBJ1-4|NA|TRBV29-1|TRBD1
TGCAGCGTTGGTGAGGGGGCAGATGAAAAACTGTTTTTT
CSVGEGADEKLFF
>TRBJ2-5|NA|TRBV5-1|TRBD2
TGCGCCAGCAGCTCCCGGGGACTAGCGGTAGAAGAGACCCAGTACTTC
CASSSRGLAVEETQYF
>TRBJ1-2|NA|TRBV5-1|NA
TGCGCCAGCAGCTTGGCCGGACAGTATGGCTACACCTTC
CASSLAGQYGYTF
>TRBJ1-5|NA|TRBV2|NA
TGTGCCAGCAGTGAGATGGGGGGGAGTCTGCCCCAGCATTTT
CASSEMGGSLPQHF
>TRBJ2-3|NA|TRBV12-5|NA
TGTGCTAGTGGTTTGGTTACGGGGGGCACAGATACGCAGTATTTT
CASGLVTGGTDTQYF
>TRBJ2-5|NA|TRBV6-5|NA
TGTGCCAGCAGTCGAGGGGGGGTGGAGACCCAGTACTTC
CASSRGGVETQYF
>TRBJ1-1|NA|TRBV27|NA
TGTGCCAGCAGTCCGTCGTTTTTGGGACATTGGAACACTGAAGCTTTCTTT
CASSPSFLGHWNTEAFF
>TRBJ2-1|NA|TRBV6-5|TRBD1
TGTGCCAGCTCGCCCGGGGACAGCTCCTACAATGAGCAGTTCTTC
CASSPGDSSYNEQFF
>TRBJ2-1|NA|TRBV29-1|TRBD2
TGCAGCGTTGCGGGACTAGTATACAATGAGCAGTTCTTC
CSVAGLVYNEQFF
>TRBJ2-7|NA|TRBV6-1|NA
TGTGCCAGCAGGAACAGGGGACTTTCCTACGAGCAGTACTTC
CASRNRGLSYEQYF
>TRBJ1-5|NA|TRBV13|NA
TGTGCCAGCAGCCCGTCGGACTCAAATCAGCCCCAGCATTTT
CASSPSDSNQPQHF
>TRBJ2-2|NA|TRBV30|NA
TGTGCCTGGAGTGTACTGGCGGGGATGAACGGGGAGCTGTTTTTT
CAWSVLAGMNGELFF
>TRBJ1-1|few|TRBV14|TRBD1
TGTGCCAGCAGCCGCATAACAGGGGCCGGAACTGAAGCTTTCTTT
CASSRITGAGTEAFF
>TRBJ2-6|once|TRBV15|NA
TGTGCCACCAGCAGGGCCCGACACGACTCTGGGGCCAACGTCCTGACTTTC
CATSRARHDSGANVLTF
>TRBJ1-2|NA|TRBV9|NA
TGTGCCAGCAGCGTAGCTACGGGCTATGGCTACACCTTC
CASSVATGYGYTF
>TRBJ1-1|NA|TRBV6-1|TRBD1
TGTGCCAGCAGTGAAGTCTGGACAGGGGCGACTGTGAACACTGAAGCTTTCTTT
CASSEVWTGATVNTEAFF
>TRBJ1-2|NA|TRBV7-8|NA
TGTGCCAGCAGCCCTAGTATCGCTGGCTACACCTTC
CASSPSIAGYTF
>TRBJ1-2|NA|TRBV19|TRBD1
TGTGCCAGTAGGCTTGGACAGGCCGTATACTATGGCTACACCTTC
CASRLGQAVYYGYTF
>TRBJ1-5|NA|TRBV5-6|NA
TGTGCCAGCAGCTTTTCATACAAGGGACAAATCGGGCCCCAGCATTTT
CASSFSYKGQIGPQHF
>TRBJ1-1|few|TRBV9|NA
TGTGCCAGCAGCTTAAAGAGTGGCACTGAAGCTTTCTTT
CASSLKSGTEAFF
>TRBJ2-7|NA|TRBV6-1|NA
TGTGCCAGCTTGGGCCCCTACGAGCAGTACTTC
CASLGPYEQYF
>TRBJ2-7|NA|TRBV7-9|NA
TGTGCCAGCAGCTATGTCACGGGATTGAGGCTATACGAGCAGTACTTC
CASSYVTGLRLYEQYF
>TRBJ2-3|NA|TRBV29-1|NA
TGCAGCGTTGAGCAGGGTAGTGTGGCAGATACGCAGTATTTT
CSVEQGSVADTQYF
>TRBJ2-7|NA|TRBV5-1|NA
TGCGCCAGCAGCTTGCGGACAGCCTACTACGAGCAGTACTTC
CASSLRTAYYEQYF
>TRBJ1-2|NA|TRBV5-1|TRBD1
TGCGCCAGCAGCCTGCAGGACAGGGTATTCGGCTACACCTTC
CASSLQDRVFGYTF
>TRBJ1-1|NA|TRBV6-1|NA
TGTGCCAGCAGTGAAAGTCGGAGTACTGAAGCTTTCTTT
CASSESRSTEAFF
>TRBJ2-2|few|TRBV4-1|TRBD2
TGCGCCAGCAGCCCCCCTGCGGGAGGCGGGGAGCTGTTTTTT
CASSPPAGGGELFF
>TRBJ2-7|few|TRBV27|TRBD2
TGTGCCAGCAGTTTCCTTGGACTAGCGGGGGCTTACGAGCAGTACTTC
CASSFLGLAGAYEQYF
>TRBJ2-7|once|TRBV15|NA
TGTGCCACCAGCAGCTCCCGGGACATCCCTGGTCAGCAGTACTTC
CATSSSRDIPGQQYF
>TRBJ2-7|once|TRBV19|TRBD2
TGTGCCAGTAGTATAGGGGGAGGGAAGGTCGGCGAGCAGTACTTC
CASSIGGGKVGEQYF